A single sample is the source of the 26 T cell receptor beta chains below, sequenced in a study of blood T cells in healthy people across ages. Alongside a J-beta primer mix, a sample-barcoded 5' primer served in a second PCR lasting about 7 to 11 cycles. TCRdb processed the 5' RACE reads anew with MiXCR; each CDR3 protein has one entry. The sample shows roughly 1,300,000 distinct CDR3 sequences, 55% to 75% of them seen only once. Material for sequencing was blood. Every receptor here comes from a man aged 18 to 35 in good health.

This clonotype came up once. The chain employs TRBV29-1 and TRBJ2-7; 9 bases match TRBD2. Germline V gene data show CDR1 as SQVTM and CDR2 as ANQGSEA. V was clipped by 1 base and J by 2 bases; unmatched bases: 9. There are 16 residues in the CDR3. The CDR3 protein is CSVEAGGGVGAYEQYF. CDR3 nucleotides: TGCAGCGTTGAAGCGGGCGGGGGGGTTGGTGCCTACGAGCAGTACTTC.

This clonotype was picked up a small number of times. The chain combines TRBV27 with TRBJ2-5, with 8 bases matching TRBD2. Germline V lookup: CDR1 MNHEY, CDR2 SMNVEV (reference sequence). The CDR3 is 15 amino acids. V lost 4 bases to trimming and J lost 5 bases; unmatched junction nucleotides: 9. The CDR3 reads CASSSRLALRETQYF. In DNA, the CDR3 is TGTGCCAGCAGTTCCCGACTAGCGTTACGGGAGACCCAGTACTTC.

This clonotype came up once. This chain joins TRBV7-6 and TRBJ2-7; 8 positions match TRBD2. The CDR3 has 15 residues. The V gene's germline CDR1 is SGHVS and CDR2 FNYEAQ. V shed 1 base, J shed 0 bases, and the junction held 2 bases outside the gene matches. CDR3 nucleotides: TGTGCCAGCAGCTTAGGGCGGGGGGTCTCCTACGAGCAGTACTTC. Its translation is CASSLGRGVSYEQYF.

The chain combines TRBV9 with TRBJ2-5, with 8 bases that match TRBD1. The CDR3 loop spans 15 amino acids. The J segment lost 1 base and the V segment lost 2 bases, leaving 4 bases of the junction unmatched. CDR1 is SGDLS and CDR2 is YYNGEE in the germline V gene. CDR3 residues: CASSVLGTGQETQYF. CDR3 DNA: TGTGCCAGCAGCGTCCTCGGGACAGGCCAAGAGACCCAGTACTTC. The full variable domain, completed using reference TRBV9 and TRBJ2-5, is DSGVTQTPKHLITATGQRVTLRCSPRSGDLSVYWYQQSLDQGLQFLIQYYNGEERAKGNILERFSAQQFPDLHSELNLSSLELGDSALYFCASSVLGTGQETQYFGPGTRLLVL.

This clonotype came up a few times. V usage is TRBV20-1 and J usage is TRBJ2-3; TRBD1 aligns across 9 bases. The CDR3 extends over 15 amino acids. Germline CDR1 and CDR2: DFQATT and SNEGSKA (reference sequence). The J segment lost 2 bases and the V segment lost 2 bases, leaving 5 bases of the junction unmatched. CDR3 region: CSARSWTGVTDTQYF. The CDR3 DNA follows: TGCAGTGCTAGATCTTGGACAGGGGTCACAGATACGCAGTATTTT.

This clonotype appeared a few times. This sequence joins TRBV12-3 or TRBV12-4 and TRBJ2-1; D is ambiguous. The CDR3 runs to 13 residues. Trimming left V 5 bases short and J 2 bases short, with 7 bases between. The CDR3, as DNA: TGTGCCAGCAGTCCCCCCCCCTACAATGAGCAGTTCTTC. Its translation is CASSPPPYNEQFF.

CDR3 sequence (DNA): TGCGCCAGCAGCTTGTTGATAGAGACGGACAATGAGCAGTTCTTC. It is translated as CASSLLIETDNEQFF. The chain couples TRBV5-1 to TRBJ2-1; D not certain. CDR3 length equals 15 residues. V gave up 1 base and J gave up 5 bases, with 13 bases separating them. CDR1 SGHRS and CDR2 YFSETQ come from the germline V gene.

The chain employs TRBV7-9 and TRBJ1-1; the D is unclear. The CDR3 runs to 12 residues. Between the trimmed V and J ends, which lost 7 bases and 6 bases, there was a span of 12 bases. Germline V gene lookup returns CDR1 SEHNR and CDR2 FQNEAQ (reference sequence). CDR3 bases: TGTGCCAGCACCTCGACACCGGCTGAAGCTTTCTTT. This translates into CASTSTPAEAFF.

The CDR3 loop reads CASSSHPDRETQYF. The CDR3 bases are TGTGCCAGCAGCTCCCACCCCGACAGGGAGACCCAGTACTTC. This chain uses TRBV11-2 with TRBJ2-5; maybe TRBD1 (6 bases). The CDR3 loop spans 14 amino acids. From germline, CDR1 is SGHAT and CDR2 FQNNGV. V shed 4 bases and J shed 5 bases, with 14 bases lying between them.

The chain couples TRBV12-3 or TRBV12-4 to TRBJ1-5; D gene unclear. Trimming left V 5 bases short and J 7 bases short, with 18 bases between. The CDR3 extends over 15 amino acids. CDR3 in amino acids: CASSLSLQGNQPQHF. DNA of the CDR3: TGTGCCAGCAGTCTATCCTTACAAGGAAACCAGCCCCAGCATTTT.

The gene calls are TRBV20-1 and TRBJ2-3; TRBD2 agrees at 7 bases. Germline V gives CDR1 DFQATT, CDR2 SNEGSKA (reference sequence). The CDR3 runs 15 residues. V shed 4 bases and J 2 bases; nucleotides not matched to a gene: 9. CDR3 coding DNA: TGCAGTGCTACCAATAGCGGGCTCACCACAGATACGCAGTATTTT. As protein: CSATNSGLTTDTQYF.

The V gene is TRBV12-3 or TRBV12-4, the J gene TRBJ1-4; D is uncertain. The CDR3 runs to 13 residues. Trimming removed 8 bases from V and 4 bases from J, with 11 bases in between. The CDR3 spells CASGQVLNEKLFF. The CDR3 DNA is TGTGCCAGCGGGCAGGTCCTTAATGAAAAACTGTTTTTT.

The table lists this clonotype with a few counts. The junction shows a germline mismatch at one end, possibly a read error. This rearrangement joins TRBV27 to TRBJ2-7, with D maybe TRBD2 (7 bases). This CDR3 has 16 amino acids. Germline values: CDR1 MNHEY, CDR2 SMNVEV (reference sequence). The CDR3, as DNA: TGTGACAGCAGGAAGTTGGGGGGGCCTAAACTTTACGAGCAGTACTTC. It specifies CDSRKLGGPKLYEQYF.

The chain employs TRBV29-1 and TRBJ1-1; D call uncertain. V lost 6 bases and J 10 bases, leaving 15 bases between the germline ends. CDR3 length equals 11 residues. Germline V gives CDR1 SQVTM, CDR2 ANQGSEA. CDR3 region: CSVVSPVRAFF. The CDR3 nucleotides read TGCAGCGTAGTGAGTCCCGTCAGAGCTTTCTTT.

The rearrangement joins TRBV29-1 to TRBJ1-2; D ambiguous. The CDR3 contains 12 residues. Trimming cost V 3 bases and J 3 bases, with 8 bases left between them. CDR1 is SQVTM and CDR2 is ANQGSEA in the germline V gene. CDR3 region: CSVDGEDYGYTF. The CDR3 DNA is TGCAGCGTTGATGGGGAGGACTATGGCTACACCTTC.

The V call is TRBV7-2, the J call TRBJ2-1; possible D gene TRBD2, 6 bases. The germline V gene encodes CDR1 SGHTA and CDR2 FQGNSA. The CDR3 sequence is 14 residues long. With 5 bases removed from V and 6 bases from J, the gap between germline ends came to 14 bases. For the CDR3, the DNA is TGTGCCAGCAGCCCCGGGGGATATACCAATGAGCAGTTCTTC. Protein: CASSPGGYTNEQFF.

The chain combines TRBV3-1 with TRBJ2-7, with 13 bases fitting TRBD2. From germline, CDR1 is LGHDT and CDR2 YNNKEL (reference sequence). J lost 10 bases, V lost 2 bases, and 2 bases had no gene match. The CDR3 runs 13 residues. The CDR3 nucleotides are TGTGCCAGCAGCCAAAGACTAGCGGGAGGTCAGTACTTC. Translated, it gives CASSQRLAGGQYF.

The chain couples TRBV29-1 to TRBJ2-2, with a possible D match to TRBD1 (6 bases). The CDR3 consists of 14 residues. The V end was cut by 3 bases, the J end by 4 bases, with 12 bases between. Germline loops: CDR1 SQVTM, CDR2 ANQGSEA. The CDR3 region has the DNA TGCAGCGTTGATAGGCTAGGGGGCACCGGGGAGCTGTTTTTT. Protein: CSVDRLGGTGELFF.

The chain combines TRBV2 with TRBJ1-1, with no clear D. Germline CDR1 is SNHLY and CDR2 is FYNNEI. The V gene lost 2 bases and the J gene lost 1 base, with 8 bases spanning the gap. This CDR3 is built from 14 residues. The CDR3 sequence: CASSERRTNTEAFF. The CDR3 region has the DNA TGTGCCAGCAGTGAAAGGCGGACGAACACTGAAGCTTTCTTT.

This clonotype has only a few counts. The gene calls are TRBV18 and TRBJ2-7, with D perhaps TRBD2 (7 bases). Germline CDR1 is KGHSH and CDR2 is LQKENI. V gave up 0 bases and J gave up 2 bases, with 11 bases separating them. There are 15 residues in the CDR3. CDR3 in DNA: TGTGCCAGCTCACCACCGAGGGGGGGGCCCTACGAGCAGTACTTC. Residues: CASSPPRGGPYEQYF. Variable domain in full (rest from reference TRBV18 and TRBJ2-7): NAGVMQNPRHLVRRRGQEARLRCSPMKGHSHVYWYRQLPEEGLKFMVYLQKENIIDESGMPKERFSAEFPKEGPSILRIQQVVRGDSAAYFCASSPPRGGPYEQYFGPGTRLTVT.

This clonotype was detected only a few times. V usage is TRBV9 and J usage is TRBJ2-1; D is perhaps TRBD2 (6 bases). Germline CDR1 and CDR2: SGDLS and YYNGEE. The CDR3 length is 16 residues. V lost 0 bases and J 0 bases, leaving 10 bases between the germline ends. CDR3 sequence reads: CASSVASASSYNEQFF. The CDR3 DNA follows: TGTGCCAGCAGCGTAGCTAGCGCGAGCTCCTACAATGAGCAGTTCTTC.

The J gene is TRBJ1-2, the V gene TRBV5-1; D perhaps matches TRBD1 (5 bases). V lost 3 bases, J lost 6 bases, and 15 bases lay in between. CDR1 is SGHRS and CDR2 is YFSETQ in the germline V gene. The CDR3 is 14 amino acids. The CDR3 DNA sequence: TGCGCCAGCAGCTCCGGGACGTGGATGGATGGCTACACCTTC. Its protein is CASSSGTWMDGYTF.

The V and J genes are TRBV30 and TRBJ1-1; 11 positions match TRBD1. Germline loops: CDR1 GTSNPN, CDR2 SVGIG (reference sequence). The CDR3 is 14 amino acids. V shed 8 bases and J 4 bases; nucleotides not matched to a gene: 9. The CDR3 protein is CAGGTGGTGTEAFF. Here the CDR3 DNA reads TGTGCCGGGGGGACAGGGGGAACGGGCACTGAAGCTTTCTTT.

The V gene is TRBV20-1, the J gene TRBJ2-1, with TRBD2 matching 15 bases. The CDR3 sequence is 14 residues long. From germline, CDR1 is DFQATT and CDR2 SNEGSKA (reference sequence). The CDR3 here is CRSTGTSGGNEQFF. For the CDR3, the DNA is TGCAGGAGTACCGGGACTAGCGGGGGGAATGAGCAGTTCTTC.

The chain links TRBV6-1 to TRBJ2-7, with D perhaps being TRBD1 or TRBD2 (5 bases each). The DNA end is a closer match to TRBJ2-5, so the J assignment may be wrong. Looked up from germline, CDR1 is MNHNS and CDR2 is SASEGT. The CDR3 runs 15 residues. The CDR3 DNA follows: TGTGCCAGCAGTGACTCATTAGGGACCCAAGAGACCCAGTACTTC. It codes for CASSDSLGTQETQYF.

The sample holds one count of this clonotype. The rearrangement links TRBV12-3 or TRBV12-4 to TRBJ2-1; 10 bases agree with TRBD2. J lost 8 bases, V lost 7 bases, and 11 bases had no gene match. This CDR3 is 15 amino acids long. CDR3 DNA: TGTGCCAGCACATCAGCCAGCGGGGGGGCCGATGAGCAGTTCTTC. Protein product: CASTSASGGADEQFF.